This T cell receptor (beta chain) was identified during a study of PD-L1 blockade in urothelial cancer. Across the study: Anywhere from 0 to 3 prior chemotherapy regimens had been received by patients. Regarding the study as a whole: The study found that durable-benefit patients expanded tumor-associated blood clones more at 3 weeks. Blood TCR clonality below the median before treatment was a predictor of better survival.

In the case of this clone: The antigen is not known.

The data were produced by immunoSEQ multiplex PCR, yet TCRdb's version contains in-frame clones alone and is incomplete. The sample consists of about 87,000 clones, around 84% of them appearing once. The CDR3 extends over 15 amino acids. Time point meaning: pretreatment peripheral blood. Individual patients had between 1 and 8 samples, taken pretreatment and on-treatment. The chain couples TRBV21-1 to TRBJ2-5; the table's D call TRBD1 went unverified against the DNA. TRBV21-1 is recorded as a pseudogene. Source: PBMCs, taken around atezolizumab (anti-PD-L1) treatment. The TCR originated in a man aged 60 to 69 with urothelial cancer. CDR3 coding DNA: TGTGCCAGCAGCAAAGGAACAGGGGGCTTGGAGACCCAGTACTTC. Translated: CASSKGTGGLETQYF.